This TCR beta chain was identified during a study of cytomegalovirus exposure and HLA in healthy donors. The V segment lost 0 bases and the J segment 7 bases; nucleotides outside the gene matches: 8. This CDR3 has 17 amino acids. Looked up from germline, CDR1 is SGDLS and CDR2 is YYNGEE. Study-level points and caveats: DRB1 showed the most TCR associations and HLA-C the fewest in a later analysis, as rates varied by HLA locus. Cytomegalovirus association was listed for about 150 TCR beta chains. Several top significant clusters appeared, in a later analysis, to be linked to common viral pathogens.

Concerning this clone itself: Antigen: not known.

Vbeta (60) and Jbeta (13) primers were used in the PCR. Clones were read by immunoSEQ multiplex PCR, and TCRdb kept only the in-frame ones, dropping some. This repertoire shows 120,000 to 150,000 clones, 65% to 80% found once; its top ten account for 1.5% to 2%. The sample was PBMCs. This sequence originates from a woman in her 30s in good health and CMV-seronegative. The chain joins TRBV9 to TRBJ2-2, with 11 bases fitting TRBD2. CDR3 amino acids: CASSVGSGGANGGELFF. The CDR3 bases are TGTGCCAGCAGCGTAGGTAGCGGGGGGGCCAATGGCGGGGAGCTGTTTTTT.